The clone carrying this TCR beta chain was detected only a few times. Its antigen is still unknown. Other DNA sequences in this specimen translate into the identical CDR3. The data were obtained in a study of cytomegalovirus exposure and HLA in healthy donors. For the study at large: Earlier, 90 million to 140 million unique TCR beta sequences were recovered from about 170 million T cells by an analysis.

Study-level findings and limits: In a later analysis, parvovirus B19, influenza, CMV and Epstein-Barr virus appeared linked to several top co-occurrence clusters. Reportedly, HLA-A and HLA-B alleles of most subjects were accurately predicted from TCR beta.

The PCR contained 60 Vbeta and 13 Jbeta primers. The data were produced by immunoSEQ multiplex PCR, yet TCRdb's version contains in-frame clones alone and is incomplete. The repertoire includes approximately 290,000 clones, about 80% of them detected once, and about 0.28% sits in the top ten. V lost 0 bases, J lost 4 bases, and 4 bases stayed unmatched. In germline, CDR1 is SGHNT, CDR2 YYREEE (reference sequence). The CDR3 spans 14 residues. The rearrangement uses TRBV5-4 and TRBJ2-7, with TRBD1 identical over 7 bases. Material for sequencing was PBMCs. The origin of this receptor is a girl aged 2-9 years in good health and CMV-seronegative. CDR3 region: CASSLGQGAYEQYF. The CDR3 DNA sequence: TGTGCCAGCAGCTTGGGACAGGGCGCTTACGAGCAGTACTTC.